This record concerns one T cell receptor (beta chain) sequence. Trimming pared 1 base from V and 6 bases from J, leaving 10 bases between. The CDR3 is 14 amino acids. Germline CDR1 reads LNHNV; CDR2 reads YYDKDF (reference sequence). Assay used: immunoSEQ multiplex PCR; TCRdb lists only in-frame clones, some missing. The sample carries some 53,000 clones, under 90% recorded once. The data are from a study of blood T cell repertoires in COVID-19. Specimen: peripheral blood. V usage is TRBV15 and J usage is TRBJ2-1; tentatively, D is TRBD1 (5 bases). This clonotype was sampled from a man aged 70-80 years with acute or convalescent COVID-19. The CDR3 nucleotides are TGTGCCACCAGCAGAGCAGGGATGAGCAATGAGCAGTTCTTC. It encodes CATSRAGMSNEQFF.